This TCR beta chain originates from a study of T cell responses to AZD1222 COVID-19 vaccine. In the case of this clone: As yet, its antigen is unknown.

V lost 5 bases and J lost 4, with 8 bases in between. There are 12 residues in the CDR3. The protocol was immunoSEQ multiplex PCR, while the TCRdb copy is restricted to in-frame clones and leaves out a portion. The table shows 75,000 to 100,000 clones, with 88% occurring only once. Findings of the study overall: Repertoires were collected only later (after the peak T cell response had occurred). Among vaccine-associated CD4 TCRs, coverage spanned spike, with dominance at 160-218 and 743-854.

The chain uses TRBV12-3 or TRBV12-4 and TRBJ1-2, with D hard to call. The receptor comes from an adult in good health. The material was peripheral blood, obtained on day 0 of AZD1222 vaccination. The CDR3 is CASSLGIYGYTF. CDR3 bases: TGTGCCAGCAGTCTGGGAATCTATGGCTACACCTTC.